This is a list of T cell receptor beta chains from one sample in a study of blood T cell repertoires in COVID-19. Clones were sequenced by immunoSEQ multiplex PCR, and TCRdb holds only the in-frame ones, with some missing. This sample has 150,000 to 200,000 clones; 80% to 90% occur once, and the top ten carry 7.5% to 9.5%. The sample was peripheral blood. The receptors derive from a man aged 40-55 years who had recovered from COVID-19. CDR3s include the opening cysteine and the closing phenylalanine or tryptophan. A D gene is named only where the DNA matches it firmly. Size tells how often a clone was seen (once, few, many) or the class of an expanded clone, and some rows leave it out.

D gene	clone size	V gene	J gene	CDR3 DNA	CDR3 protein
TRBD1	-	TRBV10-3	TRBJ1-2	TGTGCCATCAGTGAACAGGGGGATCAATTGTCAGCCTTC	CAISEQGDQLSAF
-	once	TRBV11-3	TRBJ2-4	TGTGCTAGCAGCTCTCCCGGGTACCTTCAGTACTTC	CASSSPGYLQYF
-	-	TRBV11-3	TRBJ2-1	TGTGCCAGCAGCTTAAATGGAGCATTCGCAGATGAGCAGTTCTTC	CASSLNGAFADEQFF
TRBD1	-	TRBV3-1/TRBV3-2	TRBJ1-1	TGTGCCAGCAGCCACCCTGGGACAGGGCTGAACACTGAAGCTTTCTTT	CASSHPGTGLNTEAFF
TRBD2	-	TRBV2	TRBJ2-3	TGTGCCGGGACTAGCGGGTCCACAGATACGCAGTATTTT	CAGTSGSTDTQYF
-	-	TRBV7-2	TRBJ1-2	TGTGCCAGCACGCCATACAGGGCGGAGTATGGCTACACCTTC	CASTPYRAEYGYTF
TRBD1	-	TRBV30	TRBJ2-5	TGTGCCTGGAGTGTACAGGGGGGCCTTAGTACCCAGTACTTC	CAWSVQGGLSTQYF
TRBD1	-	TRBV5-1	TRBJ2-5	TGCGCCAGCAGCTCCACAGGGGGCCGGGAGACCCAGTACTTC	CASSSTGGRETQYF
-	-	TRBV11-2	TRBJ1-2	TGTGCCAGCAACCAGTTGGGGGACAATTATGGCTACACCTTC	CASNQLGDNYGYTF
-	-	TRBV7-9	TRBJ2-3	TGTGCCAGCAGCTTATCCGCTGGGGGGGGCTTGGCAGATACGCAGTATTTT	CASSLSAGGGLADTQYF
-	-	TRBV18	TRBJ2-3	TGTGCCAGCTCACCAGCAGACACAGATACGCAGTATTTT	CASSPADTDTQYF
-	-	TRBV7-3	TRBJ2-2	TGTGCCAGCGGGCCCTCTACAAGCACCGGGGAGCTGTTTTTT	CASGPSTSTGELFF
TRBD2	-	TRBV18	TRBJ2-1	TGTGCCAGCTCACCACCGCGGGCTAGCGGGAGGGCTGAGCAGTTCTTC	CASSPPRASGRAEQFF
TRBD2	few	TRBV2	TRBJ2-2	TGTGCCAGCAACTTAGCGGGAGACACCGGGGAGCTGTTTTTT	CASNLAGDTGELFF
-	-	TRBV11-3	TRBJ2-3	TGTGCCAGCAGCTTAGATGGGCAGAGCACAGATACGCAGTATTTT	CASSLDGQSTDTQYF
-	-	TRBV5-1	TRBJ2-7	TGCGCCAGCAGCCCACCTAGCTCCTACGAGCAGTACTTC	CASSPPSSYEQYF
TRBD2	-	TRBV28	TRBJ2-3	TGTGCCAGCAGTTTTAGGAGCGGGATGATAGATACGCAGTATTTT	CASSFRSGMIDTQYF
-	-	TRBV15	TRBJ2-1	TGTGCCACCAGCACCGTGAGCTCCTACAATGAGCAGTTCTTC	CATSTVSSYNEQFF
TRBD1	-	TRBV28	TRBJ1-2	TGTGCCAGCAGTTTTCGGGAGGGGGCAAGCTATGGCTACACCTTC	CASSFREGASYGYTF
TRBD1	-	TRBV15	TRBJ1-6	TGTGCCACCAGCAGAGATTGGGGACAGGGGTCCGACAACCATAATTCACCCCTCCACTTT	CATSRDWGQGSDNHNSPLHF
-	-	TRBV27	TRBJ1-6	TGTGCCAGCAGTTTAACGGCAGGGTGGAGTTCACCCCTCCACTTT	CASSLTAGWSSPLHF
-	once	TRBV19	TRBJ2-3	TGTGCCAGTAGGACTTCGAGCCCCCCGGATACGCAGTATTTT	CASRTSSPPDTQYF
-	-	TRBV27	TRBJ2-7	TGTGCCAGCAGTTACAGGGACACCTACGAGCAGTACTTC	CASSYRDTYEQYF
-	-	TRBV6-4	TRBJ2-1	TGTGCCAGCAGTGACGGCTGGGGCGATGAGCAGTTCTTC	CASSDGWGDEQFF
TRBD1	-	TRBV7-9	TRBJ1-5	TGTGCCAGCAGCCCGACAGGGGGCGGGCAGCCCCAGCATTTT	CASSPTGGGQPQHF
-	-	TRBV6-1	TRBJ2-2	TGTGCCAGCAGTAAAGACCCCAGAGGTTCGGCGAGGTTCGCCGGGGAGCTGTTTTTT	CASSKDPRGSARFAGELFF
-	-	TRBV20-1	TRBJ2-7	TGCAGTGCTAGATTTGCCACTCGGCAGTACTTC	CSARFATRQYF
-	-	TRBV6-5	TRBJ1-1	TGTGCCAGCAGGAACTACGGCACTGAAGCTTTCTTT	CASRNYGTEAFF
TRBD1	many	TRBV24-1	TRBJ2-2	TGTGCCACCCGTAACAGGGGAGCCGGGGAGCTGTTTTTT	CATRNRGAGELFF
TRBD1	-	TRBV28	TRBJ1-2	TGTGCCAGCAGCACAGGGGGGGGCTATGGCTACACCTTC	CASSTGGGYGYTF
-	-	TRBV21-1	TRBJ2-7	TGTGCCAGCAGCGACACCGGGACAGGGGGACGCGAGCAGTACTTC	CASSDTGTGGREQYF
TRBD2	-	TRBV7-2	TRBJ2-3	TGTGCCAGCAGCCGCCAAGCGGGAGTCAGCACAGATACGCAGTATTTT	CASSRQAGVSTDTQYF
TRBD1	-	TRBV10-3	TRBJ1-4	TGTGCCATGAGGAGGGACAGCGACGAAAAACTGTTTTTT	CAMRRDSDEKLFF
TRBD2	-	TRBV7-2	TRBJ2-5	TGTGCCAGCAGCCTCGGGACTAGCGGGAGGGCCAGAGGAGAGACCCAGTACTTC	CASSLGTSGRARGETQYF